These 24 T cell receptor beta chains originate from one sample sequenced in a study of beta chain features in type 1 diabetes. General study results and limits: Across all four CD4+ subsets, people with type 1 diabetes showed modestly shorter TCRB CDR3s.

The isolated RNA, all of it, was reverse transcribed, so expressed TCRB transcripts were what got sequenced. Assay used: immunoSEQ multiplex PCR; TCRdb lists only in-frame clones, some missing. The sample consists of under 20,000 clones, about three quarters of them appearing once. No antigens are known for them. Sequencing input: Tregs from blood. The receptors derive from a man aged 25-45 years with type 1 diabetes.

The chain couples TRBV7-9 to TRBJ2-7; 10 nucleotides line up with TRBD2. Losses at the gene ends were 5 bases for V and 3 bases for J; bases not matched to a gene: 7. CDR1 SEHNR and CDR2 FQNEAQ come from the germline V gene (reference sequence). The CDR3 is made up of 15 amino acids. DNA of the CDR3: TGTGCCAGCAGCGCTACCGGGACTAGCGTCTACGAGCAGTACTTC. Translating it yields CASSATGTSVYEQYF.

CDR3 sequence: CASSGALHEQYF. The CDR3, as DNA: TGCGCCAGCAGCGGAGCCCTCCACGAGCAGTACTTC. V gene TRBV10-2 combines with J gene TRBJ2-7; D is unresolved. Germline assignment: CDR1 WSHSY and CDR2 SAAADI. The CDR3 consists of 12 residues. V was trimmed by 6 bases and J by 5 bases, leaving 11 bases between them.

J is TRBJ1-1 and V is TRBV10-3; 12 bases are shared with TRBD1. Germline CDR1 is ENHRY and CDR2 is SYGVKD. With 8 bases clipped from V and 5 bases from J, the junction kept 15 bases outside the gene matches. The CDR3 length is 17 residues. CDR3 sequence reads: CAIAYTGTGGPGTEAFF. In DNA form, the CDR3 reads TGTGCCATCGCTTATACGGGGACAGGGGGCCCAGGGACTGAAGCTTTCTTT.

The V gene is TRBV18, the J gene TRBJ1-3; 8 bases agree with TRBD1. This CDR3 contains 17 residues. The ends lost 3 bases at V and 0 bases at J; junction bases unmatched: 7. Germline V gene data show CDR1 as KGHSH and CDR2 as LQKENI. The CDR3 spells CASSPTGQAGSGNTIYF. The CDR3 DNA follows: TGTGCCAGCTCACCGACGGGACAGGCGGGCTCTGGAAACACCATATATTTT. Together with reference TRBV18 and TRBJ1-3, the CDR3 gives the full variable domain: NAGVMQNPRHLVRRRGQEARLRCSPMKGHSHVYWYRQLPEEGLKFMVYLQKENIIDESGMPKERFSAEFPKEGPSILRIQQVVRGDSAAYFCASSPTGQAGSGNTIYFGEGSWLTVV.

This chain uses TRBV27 with TRBJ1-5; no reliable D call. The V end lost 6 bases, the J end lost 4 bases, and 7 bases lay between the germline ends. The germline CDR1 and CDR2 sequences are MNHEY and SMNVEV (reference sequence). This CDR3 is 12 amino acids long. Here the CDR3 DNA reads TGTGCCAGCAGGAGAGGGAATCAGCCCCAGCATTTT. Protein sequence: CASRRGNQPQHF.

V usage is TRBV7-2 and J usage is TRBJ1-4; D is unclear. The CDR3 runs to 14 residues. From germline, CDR1 is SGHTA and CDR2 FQGNSA. The ends were cut back, 2 bases at V and 5 bases at J, with 9 bases in the middle. The CDR3: CASSLSQTNEKLFF. Here the CDR3 DNA reads TGTGCCAGCAGCTTATCACAGACGAATGAAAAACTGTTTTTT.

The chain recombines TRBV5-1 with TRBJ2-2, with 8 bases matching TRBD2. CDR1 SGHRS and CDR2 YFSETQ come from the germline V gene. V trimming: 6 bases; J trimming: 0 bases; junction bases outside the gene matches: 7. The CDR3 contains 16 residues. CDR3: CASMFSGLANTGELFF. For the CDR3, the DNA is TGCGCCAGCATGTTTTCGGGACTAGCGAACACCGGGGAGCTGTTTTTT.

V usage is TRBV6-5 and J usage is TRBJ2-7; possible D gene TRBD2, 6 bases. Germline values: CDR1 MNHEY, CDR2 SVGAGI. V was pared by 0 bases and J by 4 bases, with 13 bases between. The CDR3 is 15 residues long. Here the CDR3 reads CASSYSIAGPYEQYF. In DNA, the CDR3 is TGTGCCAGCAGTTACTCGATTGCGGGGCCTTACGAGCAGTACTTC.

The J gene is TRBJ2-5, the V gene TRBV19; 8 nucleotides line up with TRBD2. The DNA end is a closer match to TRBJ2-7, so the J assignment may be wrong. Germline CDR1 and CDR2: LNHDA and SQIVND (reference sequence). The CDR3 extends over 14 amino acids. This CDR3 reads CASSIAPSGYEQYF. The CDR3 region has the DNA TGTGCCAGTAGTATCGCGCCTAGCGGGTACGAGCAGTACTTC.

The sample holds a few counts of this clone. J is TRBJ1-3 and V is TRBV30, with unresolved D. CDR3 size: 15 residues. Germline V gene sequence: CDR1 GTSNPN, CDR2 SVGIG (reference sequence). The CDR3 region has the DNA TGTGCTGGAGGACGAGCGCGGTCCTCTGGAAACACCATATATTTT. It codes for CAGGRARSSGNTIYF.

The genes are TRBV6-1 and TRBJ2-7, with 7 nucleotides matching TRBD2. CDR1 MNHNS and CDR2 SASEGT come from the germline V gene. This CDR3 has 12 residues. Trimming removed 8 bases from V and 10 bases from J; junction bases left unmatched: 11. CDR3 bases: TGTGCCAGCCGCGGGGCCTCGGGGGGACAGTACTTC. Residues: CASRGASGGQYF.

The chain combines TRBV27 with TRBJ1-5; 11 bases are shared with TRBD1. The junction had 12 bases not matched to a gene; V was cut back by 6 bases and J by 5 bases. Per germline, CDR1 MNHEY and CDR2 SMNVEV (reference sequence). The CDR3 runs 17 residues. The CDR3 coding sequence is TGTGCCAGCAGCCCGGGGTTGGGACAGGGGGTGGATCAGCCCCAGCATTTT. Amino acid sequence: CASSPGLGQGVDQPQHF.

This chain connects TRBV18 to TRBJ2-7; 9 nucleotides align to TRBD1. In germline, CDR1 is KGHSH, CDR2 LQKENI. V lost 3 bases, J lost 6 bases, and 6 bases stayed unmatched. The CDR3 runs 14 residues. The CDR3 protein is CASSPGQGFGEQYF. The CDR3, as DNA: TGTGCCAGCTCACCCGGACAGGGGTTTGGCGAGCAGTACTTC.

This clone was detected a few times. V and J are TRBV29-1 and TRBJ2-5, with TRBD2 matching 10 bases. With 5 bases clipped from V and 4 bases from J, the junction kept 1 base outside the gene matches. Looked up from germline, CDR1 is SQVTM and CDR2 is ANQGSEA. The length of the CDR3 is 12 residues. CDR3 DNA: TGCAGCGTTAGCGGGGGGGCAGAGACCCAGTACTTC. Amino acid sequence: CSVSGGAETQYF.

The chain links TRBV19 to TRBJ2-6; maybe TRBD2 (5 bases). CDR3 size: 15 residues. The germline V gene encodes CDR1 LNHDA and CDR2 SQIVND (reference sequence). Trimming shortened V by 5 bases and J by 2 bases, and 10 bases separated the two germline ends. Here the CDR3 reads CASSLPGTGANVLTF. DNA of the CDR3: TGTGCCAGTAGTTTGCCGGGGACTGGGGCCAACGTCCTGACTTTC.

This clone has only a few counts. The chain couples TRBV7-9 to TRBJ2-3; the D gene is possibly TRBD1 (6 bases). Trimming shortened V by 4 bases and J by 2 bases, and 16 bases separated the two germline ends. CDR3 size: 16 residues. The germline CDR1 and CDR2 sequences are SEHNR and FQNEAQ (reference sequence). The CDR3 DNA reads TGTGCCAGCAGCTCTACAGGGTTTGGTTACACAGATACGCAGTATTTT. It yields the protein CASSSTGFGYTDTQYF.

The chain joins TRBV18 to TRBJ1-2, with 8 bases matching TRBD1. The CDR3 sequence is 15 residues long. CDR1 is KGHSH and CDR2 is LQKENI in the germline V gene. The junction had 5 bases not matched to a gene; V was cut back by 0 bases and J by 5 bases. The CDR3 region is CASSPPQDREYGYTF. The CDR3 DNA sequence: TGTGCCAGCTCACCACCTCAGGACAGGGAGTATGGCTACACCTTC.

The rearrangement joins TRBV7-6 to TRBJ1-5; 7 nucleotides align to TRBD1. Germline lookup yields CDR1 SGHVS and CDR2 FNYEAQ. With 0 bases clipped from V and 7 bases from J, the junction kept 0 bases outside the gene matches. The CDR3 covers 13 residues. The CDR3 nucleotides read TGTGCCAGCAGCTTAGCGGGACAGCAGCCCCAGCATTTT. Its translation: CASSLAGQQPQHF.

The chain combines TRBV7-2 with TRBJ2-3; 12 positions match TRBD2. This CDR3 spans 15 amino acids. With V trimmed by 3 bases and J by 6 bases, 4 bases remained unmatched. CDR1 SGHTA and CDR2 FQGNSA come from the germline V gene. CDR3 sequence: CASSFWTSGTDTQYF. The CDR3 nucleotides read TGTGCCAGCAGCTTTTGGACTAGCGGGACTGATACGCAGTATTTT.

V is TRBV7-9 and J is TRBJ2-1, with 13 positions matching TRBD2. CDR1 and CDR2 (germline): SEHNR, FQNEAQ (reference sequence). CDR3 length: 17 residues. The V and J ends lost 5 bases and 6 bases, in that order; junction bases with no gene match: 10. The CDR3 coding sequence is TGTGCCAGCAGCCCGGGACTAGCGGGATTTAATCCCAATGAGCAGTTCTTC. Protein sequence: CASSPGLAGFNPNEQFF.

The V gene is TRBV7-2, the J gene TRBJ2-3, with 9 bases identical to TRBD2. CDR3 length: 15 amino acids. The germline V gene encodes CDR1 SGHTA and CDR2 FQGNSA. Trimming took 5 bases from V and 3 from J; bases not matched to a gene: 6. The DNA for the CDR3 is TGTGCCAGCAGCCAACGGCGGGGGGGGACAGATACGCAGTATTTT. Translated: CASSQRRGGTDTQYF.

The V and J genes are TRBV19 and TRBJ2-5; the match to TRBD2 covers 7 bases. The CDR3 length is 17 residues. Germline trimming cut 3 bases from V and 5 bases from J; bases unmatched to any gene: 15. Germline loops: CDR1 LNHDA, CDR2 SQIVND (reference sequence). The CDR3 sequence: CASSIPSSTSRSETQYF. The DNA of the CDR3 is TGTGCCAGTAGTATCCCCTCCTCGACTAGCCGGTCGGAGACCCAGTACTTC.

The V gene is TRBV10-1, the J gene TRBJ2-2; D uncertain. The V gene lost 10 bases and the J gene lost 8 bases, with 23 bases spanning the gap. The CDR3 is 15 residues long. Germline CDR1 WNHNN, CDR2 SYGVQD (reference sequence). The CDR3 region has the DNA TGCGCCACCTCTTCAAGTACTTCCCCTAGGGGGGAGCTGTTTTTT. Translated: CATSSSTSPRGELFF.

This clone was seen a single time. The chain uses TRBV4-1 and TRBJ2-7, with 14 positions matching TRBD2. Germline values: CDR1 MGHRA, CDR2 YSYEKL. V trimming: 3 bases; J trimming: 0 bases; junction bases outside the gene matches: 7. The CDR3 sequence is 18 residues long. The CDR3 region is CASSHGLAGGANSYEQYF. CDR3 coding DNA: TGCGCCAGCAGCCACGGACTAGCGGGAGGTGCTAACTCCTACGAGCAGTACTTC.